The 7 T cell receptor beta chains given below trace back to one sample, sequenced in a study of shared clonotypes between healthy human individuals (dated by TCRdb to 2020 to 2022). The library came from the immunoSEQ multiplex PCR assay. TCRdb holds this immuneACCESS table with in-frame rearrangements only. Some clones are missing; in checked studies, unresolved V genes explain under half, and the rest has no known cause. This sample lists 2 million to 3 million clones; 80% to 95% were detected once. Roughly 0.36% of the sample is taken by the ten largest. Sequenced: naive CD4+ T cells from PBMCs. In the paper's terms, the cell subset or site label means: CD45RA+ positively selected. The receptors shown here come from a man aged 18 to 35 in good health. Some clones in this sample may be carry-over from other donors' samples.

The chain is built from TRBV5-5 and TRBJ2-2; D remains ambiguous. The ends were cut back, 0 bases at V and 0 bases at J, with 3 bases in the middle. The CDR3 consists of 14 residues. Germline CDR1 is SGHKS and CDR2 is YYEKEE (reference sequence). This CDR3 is CASSLVPNTGELFF. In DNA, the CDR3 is TGTGCCAGCAGCTTGGTTCCGAACACCGGGGAGCTGTTTTTT.

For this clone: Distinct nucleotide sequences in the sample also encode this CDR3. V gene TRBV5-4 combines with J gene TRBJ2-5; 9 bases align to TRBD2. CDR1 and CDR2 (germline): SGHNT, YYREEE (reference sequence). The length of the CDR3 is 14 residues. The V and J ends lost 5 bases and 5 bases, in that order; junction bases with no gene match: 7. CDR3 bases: TGTGCCAGCAGTTTATTAGCGGGAGAGGAGACCCAGTACTTC. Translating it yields CASSLLAGEETQYF.

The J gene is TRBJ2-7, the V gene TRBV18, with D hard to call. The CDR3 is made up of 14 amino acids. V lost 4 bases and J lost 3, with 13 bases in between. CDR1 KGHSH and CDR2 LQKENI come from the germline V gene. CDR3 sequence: CASSQNLANYEQYF. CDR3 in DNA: TGTGCCAGCTCACAGAACTTGGCAAACTACGAGCAGTACTTC.

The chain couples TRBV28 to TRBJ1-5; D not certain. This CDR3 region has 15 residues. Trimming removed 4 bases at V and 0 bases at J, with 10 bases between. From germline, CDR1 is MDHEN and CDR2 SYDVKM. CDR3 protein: CASSSGMYSNQPQHF. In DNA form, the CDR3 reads TGTGCCAGCAGTTCGGGAATGTATAGCAATCAGCCCCAGCATTTT.

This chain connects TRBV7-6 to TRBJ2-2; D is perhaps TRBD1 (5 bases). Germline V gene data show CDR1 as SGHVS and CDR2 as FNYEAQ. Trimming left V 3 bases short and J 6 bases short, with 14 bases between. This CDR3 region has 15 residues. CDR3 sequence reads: CASSFVQGRPGELFF. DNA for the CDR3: TGTGCCAGCAGCTTTGTTCAGGGCCGTCCCGGGGAGCTGTTTTTT.

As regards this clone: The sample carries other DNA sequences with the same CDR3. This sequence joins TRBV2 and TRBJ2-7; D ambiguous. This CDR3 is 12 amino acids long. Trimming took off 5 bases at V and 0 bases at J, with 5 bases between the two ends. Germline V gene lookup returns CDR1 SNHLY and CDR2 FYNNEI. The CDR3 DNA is TGTGCCAGCAGTAGGGACTCCTACGAGCAGTACTTC. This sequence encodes CASSRDSYEQYF.

This CDR3 is CASSPSGATNEKLFF. The CDR3, as DNA: TGTGCCAGCAGTCCCTCGGGTGCCACTAATGAAAAACTGTTTTTT. The chain recombines TRBV6-1 with TRBJ1-4; D is ambiguous. Trimming pared 5 bases from V and 2 bases from J, leaving 12 bases between. The CDR3 extends over 15 amino acids. The germline V gene has CDR1 MNHNS and CDR2 SASEGT.